These 19 T cell receptor beta chains were all obtained from the same sample, sequenced in a study of prognosis after radiotherapy for stage I lung cancer. Using two-round multiplex PCR, the authors amplified TCR beta CDR3 from genomic DNA. Amplification during the initial PCR round employed primers specific to each TRBV and TRBJ gene. Via MiXCR, TCRdb re-called the multiplex PCR reads, giving one row per CDR3 protein. The profile shows under 50,000 distinct CDR3 sequences, roughly 25% of them singletons. Sequencing was performed on PBMCs, taken before or after stereotactic body radiation therapy (not recorded which). The receptors were sampled from a donor aged 50 or older with non-small cell lung cancer.

This clonotype appeared a few times. This could be a read error, since a much larger clone is one nucleotide away. The J gene is TRBJ2-1, the V gene TRBV6-2 or TRBV6-3; D gene uncertain. The V and J ends lost 8 bases and 6 bases respectively, with 23 bases between them. Germline CDR1 and CDR2: MNHEY and SVGEGT. The CDR3 is 16 residues long. In nucleotides, the CDR3 is TGTGCCAGCGGTGAACCGCCGAGCCACGTCAGCAATGAGCAGTTCTTC. As protein: CASGEPPSHVSNEQFF.

This sequence joins TRBV11-2 and TRBJ2-6, with D hard to call. Per germline, CDR1 SGHAT and CDR2 FQNNGV. V was cut by 10 bases and J by 0 bases, with 22 bases left in between. The CDR3 is 18 amino acids. CDR3 in DNA: TGTGCCAACATCTTCTTACCACCTGACCGCTCTGGGGCCAACGTCCTGACTTTC. Translated: CANIFLPPDRSGANVLTF.

This clonotype was detected ten times or more. The chain recombines TRBV20-1 with TRBJ2-1; D is unresolved. Per germline, CDR1 DFQATT and CDR2 SNEGSKA (reference sequence). The CDR3 length is 16 residues. V gave up 1 base and J gave up 3 bases, with 16 bases separating them. CDR3: CSARGSARIYYNEQFF. The CDR3 bases are TGCAGTGCTAGAGGGTCGGCCAGAATTTACTACAATGAGCAGTTCTTC.

The chain uses TRBV20-1 and TRBJ1-2, with 8 bases identical to TRBD1. CDR1 DFQATT and CDR2 SNEGSKA come from the germline V gene (reference sequence). This CDR3 is 15 amino acids long. Losses at the gene ends were 7 bases for V and 5 bases for J; bases not matched to a gene: 15. As DNA, the CDR3 is TGCAGTGTTCCTAAGCACACAGGGGGAGTATATGGCTACACCTTC. Translation: CSVPKHTGGVYGYTF.

This clonotype was observed at least ten times. This sequence joins TRBV13 and TRBJ1-2; perhaps TRBD1 as D (6 bases). V dropped 8 bases and J dropped 6 bases, with 13 bases sitting between them. CDR3 length: 12 amino acids. Germline CDR1 PRHDT, CDR2 FYEKMQ (reference sequence). In DNA, the CDR3 is TGTGCCAGCCGGGGGCAAATCGATGGCTACACCTTC. It is translated as CASRGQIDGYTF.

As for this clonotype: It may be a read error: a sequence one base away is much more abundant. The V gene is TRBV3-1, the J gene TRBJ2-7; D possibly corresponds to TRBD2 (6 bases). This CDR3 spans 12 amino acids. Germline CDR1 LGHDT, CDR2 YNNKEL (reference sequence). Trimming pared 8 bases from V and 2 bases from J, leaving 10 bases between. The CDR3 loop is CASSGEAYEQYF. CDR3 coding DNA: TGTGCCAGCTCGGGGGAGGCCTACGAGCAGTACTTC.

The rearrangement uses TRBV20-1 and TRBJ2-1; tentative D call: TRBD2 (5 bases). Germline assignment: CDR1 DFQATT and CDR2 SNEGSKA (reference sequence). V gave up 4 bases and J gave up 6 bases, with 19 bases separating them. The length of the CDR3 is 15 residues. Here the CDR3 reads CSAIALGRRSNEQFF. CDR3 DNA: TGCAGTGCTATAGCGCTAGGCCGCCGGAGCAATGAGCAGTTCTTC.

V is TRBV7-3 and J is TRBJ2-3; TRBD2 matches 8 bases. Trimming cost V 2 bases and J 4 bases; bases outside gene matches: 11. CDR1 and CDR2 from the germline V gene are SGHTA and FQGTGA. This CDR3 contains 17 residues. The CDR3 region is CASSLSGTSGGPDTQYF. The CDR3 coding sequence is TGTGCCAGCAGCTTATCGGGGACCAGCGGGGGCCCAGATACGCAGTATTTT. Looking up the rest from reference TRBV7-3 and TRBJ2-3 gives the full variable domain: GAGVSQTPSNKVTEKGKYVELRCDPISGHTALYWYRQSLGQGPEFLIYFQGTGAADDSGLPNDRFFAVRPEGSVSTLKIQRTERGDSAVYLCASSLSGTSGGPDTQYFGPGTRLTVL.

Note on this clonotype: A much larger clone differs by one base, so this may be a read error. V usage is TRBV9 and J usage is TRBJ1-1; D is uncertain. The CDR3 length is 13 residues. Per germline, CDR1 SGDLS and CDR2 YYNGEE. The CDR3 bases are TGTGCCAGCAGCGTCCTCTTGAACGCTGAAGCTTTCTTT. Translating it yields CASSVLLNAEAFF.

Of note for this clonotype: The junction does not match germline at one end; this may be a read error. This rearrangement joins TRBV3-1 to TRBJ2-5; 10 bases are shared with TRBD2. CDR3 length equals 17 residues. Germline CDR1 and CDR2: LGHDT and YNNKEL (reference sequence). The DNA of the CDR3 is TGTGCCAGCGGCCAAGAGACTAAGCGGGAGGGCCGGGAGACCCAGTACTTC. It is translated as CASGQETKREGRETQYF.

Ten or more counts support this clonotype. The rearrangement links TRBV24-1 to TRBJ2-6; possibly TRBD2 for D (5 bases). CDR3 length: 17 residues. Germline lookup yields CDR1 KGHDR and CDR2 SFDVKD. Trimming cost V 2 bases and J 0 bases, with 10 bases left between them. The chain's CDR3 is CATSDSRVPSGANVLTF. The DNA of the CDR3 is TGTGCCACCAGTGATTCGAGGGTCCCCTCTGGGGCCAACGTCCTGACTTTC.

This clonotype was picked up many times. The chain couples TRBV5-1 to TRBJ2-7; 8 bases are shared with TRBD2. V trimming: 7 bases; J trimming: 3 bases; junction bases outside the gene matches: 12. Germline CDR1 is SGHRS and CDR2 is YFSETQ. The CDR3 runs to 15 residues. CDR3: CASSSAAGDGYEQYF. The CDR3 bases are TGCGCCAGCTCCTCTGCAGCGGGGGACGGCTACGAGCAGTACTTC.

This clonotype was counted at least ten times. The J gene is TRBJ2-7, the V gene TRBV5-1; 9 bases are a match to TRBD1. CDR1 and CDR2 from the germline V gene are SGHRS and YFSETQ. Trimming removed 3 bases from V and 0 bases from J; junction bases left unmatched: 4. The CDR3 sequence is 15 residues long. The CDR3 bases are TGCGCCAGCAGCTCAGGGACAGGGAGCTCCTACGAGCAGTACTTC. It encodes CASSSGTGSSYEQYF.

As to this clonotype: It may be a read error: a sequence one base away is much more abundant. This rearrangement joins TRBV9 to TRBJ2-2; D is unresolved. Germline V lookup: CDR1 SGDLS, CDR2 YYNGEE. The CDR3 runs to 15 residues. V was trimmed by 4 bases and J by 0 bases, leaving 10 bases between them. CDR3: CASSLRHANTGELFF. CDR3 DNA sequence: TGTGCCAGCAGCCTCCGACACGCGAACACCGGGGAGCTGTTTTTT.

The V and J genes are TRBV28 and TRBJ2-1; either TRBD1 or TRBD2 may supply D (5 bases each). The CDR3 extends over 12 amino acids. Germline V gene sequence: CDR1 MDHEN, CDR2 SYDVKM. V was pared by 4 bases and J by 9 bases, with 10 bases between. The DNA for the CDR3 is TGTGCCAGCAGTTGGGGGTTGTCTGAGCAGTTCTTC. Residues: CASSWGLSEQFF.

This clonotype was counted at least ten times. V and J are TRBV20-1 and TRBJ2-2, with 7 bases aligning to TRBD1. CDR1 and CDR2 from the germline V gene are DFQATT and SNEGSKA (reference sequence). The CDR3 extends over 16 amino acids. J lost 0 bases, V lost 0 bases, and 4 bases had no gene match. Here the CDR3 reads CSARDPTGTNTGELFF. The DNA for the CDR3 is TGCAGTGCTAGAGATCCGACAGGGACGAACACCGGGGAGCTGTTTTTT.

This clonotype occurred many times. This chain uses TRBV18 with TRBJ2-2, with TRBD2 matching over 12 bases. The CDR3 length is 17 residues. Germline CDR1 KGHSH, CDR2 LQKENI. V lost 3 bases, J lost 5 bases, and 7 bases stayed unmatched. CDR3: CASSPTSGTSGTGELFF. CDR3 DNA: TGTGCCAGCTCACCGACAAGCGGGACTAGCGGGACCGGGGAGCTGTTTTTT.

A word on this clonotype: The junction and the germline gene differ at one end; a read error may be behind it. The J gene is TRBJ2-2, the V gene TRBV27, with TRBD1 matching over 8 bases. The CDR3 runs 15 residues. The germline gives CDR1 MNHEY, CDR2 SMNVEV (reference sequence). Here the CDR3 DNA reads TGTGCCAGCAGTTTGGGGACAGGCGCCTCCGGGGAGCTGCTTTTT. Encoded protein: CASSLGTGASGELLF.

Points on this clonotype: A read error may produce the germline difference seen at one junction end. This sequence joins TRBV6-1 and TRBJ1-5; TRBD1 matches 7 bases. Germline V lookup: CDR1 MNHNS, CDR2 SASEGT. The CDR3 covers 13 residues. The CDR3 sequence: CASGQGGDQHQHF. In DNA form, the CDR3 reads TGTGCCAGCGGGCAGGGGGGGGATCAGCACCAGCATTTT.